Listed here are 27 T cell receptor beta chains from one sample, sequenced in a study of blood T cells in healthy people across ages. It was with a sample-barcoded 5' primer and a J-beta primer mix that a second PCR of about 6 to 12 cycles was run. TCRdb passed the 5' RACE reads through MiXCR, listing each CDR3 protein once. The table includes some 760,000 distinct CDR3 sequences, approximately 25% detected once. This sample was also put to use in a study of T cells of mothers and their children.

Specimen: blood. Receptors originate from a boy aged 5 to 17 in good health.

This clonotype was detected only a few times. This rearrangement joins TRBV28 to TRBJ2-5, with D maybe TRBD2 (6 bases). Trimming shortened V by 6 bases and J by 1 base, and 15 bases separated the two germline ends. Germline loops: CDR1 MDHEN, CDR2 SYDVKM. The CDR3 length is 15 residues. DNA for the CDR3: TGTGCCAGCAGAAACGAACCGGGAGCCCAAGAGACCCAGTACTTC. Protein product: CASRNEPGAQETQYF.

This clonotype was detected only a few times. V is TRBV27 and J is TRBJ2-5; the match to TRBD1 covers 9 bases. The CDR3 sequence is 15 residues long. Germline lookup yields CDR1 MNHEY and CDR2 SMNVEV (reference sequence). V gave up 0 bases and J gave up 3 bases; unmatched junction bases: 2. CDR3 nucleotide sequence: TGTGCCAGCAGTTTATCCTGGACAGGGGAAGAGACCCAGTACTTC. Amino acid sequence: CASSLSWTGEETQYF.

This chain links TRBV5-1 with TRBJ2-7; 11 nucleotides align to TRBD2. The better agreement between TRBJ2-1 and the DNA end casts doubt on the J call. Germline CDR1 is SGHRS and CDR2 is YFSETQ. The CDR3 loop spans 17 amino acids. This CDR3 reads CASSLGDRLAGYNEQFF. CDR3 DNA sequence: TGCGCCAGCAGCTTGGGCGATAGACTAGCGGGATACAATGAGCAGTTCTTC.

The chain links TRBV7-6 to TRBJ2-2; D tentatively reads TRBD1 or TRBD2 (6 bases each). Germline CDR1 is SGHVS and CDR2 is FNYEAQ. This CDR3 has 16 residues. The V end lost 1 base, the J end lost 5 bases, and 14 bases lay between the germline ends. CDR3 region: CASSLDWGASTGELFF. The CDR3 DNA follows: TGTGCCAGCAGCTTAGATTGGGGGGCGTCGACCGGGGAGCTGTTTTTT.

This clonotype appeared a few times. This rearrangement joins TRBV20-1 to TRBJ2-5; D is perhaps TRBD1 (6 bases). V was cut by 4 bases and J by 0 bases, with 12 bases left in between. Germline CDR1 and CDR2: DFQATT and SNEGSKA (reference sequence). The CDR3 spans 14 residues. This chain's CDR3 is CSATDRRYQETQYF. In DNA, the CDR3 is TGCAGTGCTACCGACAGGCGGTACCAAGAGACCCAGTACTTC.

This clonotype has just a few counts. The J gene is TRBJ2-4, the V gene TRBV5-1, with TRBD2 matching over 7 bases. The CDR3 spans 13 residues. Trimming took 0 bases from V and 15 from J; bases not matched to a gene: 9. CDR1 is SGHRS, CDR2 YFSETQ, per germline. The CDR3 coding sequence is TGCGCCAGCAGCTTGGTTCCTAGCGGAGTCGCGTACTTC. Protein product: CASSLVPSGVAYF.

This rearrangement joins TRBV29-1 to TRBJ2-1; 7 bases fit TRBD1. TRBJ2-5 matches the DNA end more closely, so the J call is doubtful. The CDR3 sequence is 15 residues long. CDR1 and CDR2 (germline): SQVTM, ANQGSEA. The CDR3 is CSVKDSGQPQETQYF. The CDR3 DNA reads as TGCAGCGTTAAGGATTCGGGACAGCCACAAGAGACCCAGTACTTC.

The chain uses TRBV7-3 and TRBJ1-6; 9 nucleotides line up with TRBD1. This CDR3 has 15 amino acids. Unmatched junction bases numbered 5, after V lost 4 bases and J lost 7 bases. Germline assignment: CDR1 SGHTA and CDR2 FQGTGA. CDR3 DNA sequence: TGTGCCAGCAGCTGGGGGGGGACAGGGAATTCACCCCTCCACTTT. This codes for CASSWGGTGNSPLHF. The full variable domain, rest sourced from reference TRBV7-3 and TRBJ1-6, is GAGVSQTPSNKVTEKGKYVELRCDPISGHTALYWYRQSLGQGPEFLIYFQGTGAADDSGLPNDRFFAVRPEGSVSTLKIQRTERGDSAVYLCASSWGGTGNSPLHFGNGTRLTVT.

The chain combines TRBV4-1 with TRBJ2-5; D possibly corresponds to TRBD2 (6 bases). Germline V gene data show CDR1 as MGHRA and CDR2 as YSYEKL. This CDR3 comprises 14 residues. V shed 1 base and J shed 3 bases, with 9 bases lying between them. CDR3 residues: CASSQVEGEETQYF. The DNA for the CDR3 is TGCGCCAGCAGCCAAGTGGAGGGAGAAGAGACCCAGTACTTC.

The V and J genes are TRBV28 and TRBJ1-4; D unclear. CDR3 length equals 14 residues. The germline V gene encodes CDR1 MDHEN and CDR2 SYDVKM. V was shortened by 6 bases and J by 4 bases, with 12 bases between the two germline ends. CDR3 loop: CASSAEALNEKLFF. The CDR3 DNA reads as TGTGCCAGCAGCGCAGAAGCCCTTAATGAAAAACTGTTTTTT.

This chain joins TRBV6-2 or TRBV6-3 and TRBJ2-5, with 11 nucleotides matching TRBD1. Germline values: CDR1 MNHEY, CDR2 SVGEGT. The V segment lost 4 bases and the J segment 2 bases; nucleotides outside the gene matches: 12. This CDR3 has 18 residues. The CDR3 protein is CASSSLSGTGGTQETQYF. DNA of the CDR3: TGTGCCAGCAGTTCACTATCCGGGACAGGGGGAACGCAAGAGACCCAGTACTTC.

The V gene is TRBV12-3 or TRBV12-4, the J gene TRBJ2-5; D gene uncertain. V was clipped by 6 bases and J by 0 bases, with 8 bases between them. The CDR3 spans 13 residues. The CDR3 protein is CASSDGDQETQYF. The CDR3 DNA reads TGTGCCAGCAGCGACGGTGACCAAGAGACCCAGTACTTC.

The V call is TRBV2, the J call TRBJ2-6, with a possible D match to TRBD1 (5 bases). The V and J ends lost 6 bases and 0 bases respectively, with 9 bases between them. Per germline, CDR1 SNHLY and CDR2 FYNNEI. The CDR3 has 15 amino acids. CDR3 amino acids: CASRKQVSGANVLTF. For the CDR3, the DNA is TGTGCCAGCAGGAAACAGGTCTCTGGGGCCAACGTCCTGACTTTC.

V and J are TRBV12-3 or TRBV12-4 and TRBJ2-1; TRBD2 agrees at 8 bases. V was pared by 5 bases and J by 6 bases, with 15 bases of the junction left unmatched. The CDR3 extends over 17 amino acids. CDR3 coding DNA: TGTGCCAGCAGTCCAGGGCCGGGACTAGACAGCTTCAATGAGCAGTTCTTC. It is translated as CASSPGPGLDSFNEQFF.

This clonotype turned up a few times. This rearrangement joins TRBV28 to TRBJ2-1; 9 nucleotides line up with TRBD1. The end of the DNA aligns better with TRBJ2-7, so the J call may be wrong. The CDR3 extends over 15 amino acids. Germline CDR1 reads MDHEN; CDR2 reads SYDVKM. The CDR3 spells CASSSYRGRYYEQYF. DNA of the CDR3: TGTGCCAGCAGTTCCTACAGGGGGCGTTACTACGAGCAGTACTTC.

The gene calls are TRBV2 and TRBJ2-3, with D hard to call. Trimming left V 5 bases short and J 6 bases short, with 12 bases between. The germline V gene has CDR1 SNHLY and CDR2 FYNNEI. The CDR3 totals 13 residues. The CDR3 DNA reads TGTGCCAGCAGTCTAACCTGGGTGGATACGCAGTATTTT. This gives the protein CASSLTWVDTQYF.

J is TRBJ1-4 and V is TRBV7-9; 9 bases line up with TRBD1. J lost 7 bases, V lost 4 bases, and 4 bases had no gene match. This CDR3 spans 14 amino acids. Germline V CDR1 and CDR2: SEHNR, FQNEAQ (reference sequence). Here the CDR3 reads CASSWDREFEKLFF. CDR3 nucleotide sequence: TGTGCCAGCAGCTGGGACAGGGAGTTTGAAAAACTGTTTTTT.

The J gene is TRBJ2-5, the V gene TRBV10-2; TRBD2 agrees at 12 bases. Germline V gene data show CDR1 as WSHSY and CDR2 as SAAADI. The CDR3 is 16 amino acids. Germline trimming cut 6 bases from V and 4 bases from J; bases unmatched to any gene: 9. The CDR3 bases are TGCGCCAGCAGGGGCGGACTAGCGGGGACCGGAGAGACCCAGTACTTC. Translated: CASRGGLAGTGETQYF.

The chain has TRBV5-1 and TRBJ2-1; possibly TRBD2 for D (5 bases). Deletions cut 0 bases from V and 4 bases from J, with 14 bases between. CDR1 is SGHRS, CDR2 YFSETQ, per germline. This CDR3 has 16 residues. CDR3 DNA sequence: TGCGCCAGCAGCTTGGCGGTAAGGGAGCTGTACAATGAGCAGTTCTTC. Translating it yields CASSLAVRELYNEQFF.

The table lists this clonotype with a few counts. The chain uses TRBV2 and TRBJ2-5, with TRBD1 as a possible D gene (5 bases). The ends were cut back, 7 bases at V and 10 bases at J, with 19 bases in the middle. The CDR3 has 13 residues. Germline loops: CDR1 SNHLY, CDR2 FYNNEI. CDR3 bases: TGTGCCAGCACCTACGATACAGGAGTGATCCAGTACTTC. Residues: CASTYDTGVIQYF. Using reference TRBV2 and TRBJ2-5 for the parts outside the CDR3, the full variable domain is EPEVTQTPSHQVTQMGQEVILRCVPISNHLYFYWYRQILGQKVEFLVSFYNNEISEKSEIFDDQFSVERPDGSNFTLKIRSTKLEDSAMYFCASTYDTGVIQYFGPGTRLLVL.

The chain carries TRBV12-3 or TRBV12-4 and TRBJ2-1; 10 bases agree with TRBD1. This CDR3 has 16 residues. Trimming took 3 bases from V and 9 from J; bases not matched to a gene: 11. CDR3 in amino acids: CASSLLRDRGEGEQFF. The DNA for the CDR3 is TGTGCCAGCAGTTTGCTTAGGGACAGGGGAGAAGGTGAGCAGTTCTTC.

This clonotype was recorded a few times. The CDR3 nucleotides read TGCGCCAGCAGTTTCTCCTTGGGAACAGATACGCAGTATTTT. This sequence encodes CASSFSLGTDTQYF. The chain uses TRBV5-1 and TRBJ2-3; D not resolved. The CDR3 is made up of 14 amino acids. CDR1 is SGHRS and CDR2 is YFSETQ in the germline V gene. The ends were cut back, 5 bases at V and 3 bases at J, with 13 bases in the middle.

The table lists this clonotype with a few counts. This rearrangement joins TRBV9 to TRBJ1-3, with D uncertain. Trimming took off 3 bases at V and 0 bases at J, with 4 bases between the two ends. CDR3 length: 13 amino acids. CDR1 and CDR2 (germline): SGDLS, YYNGEE. CDR3 loop: CASSAGSGNTIYF. The CDR3 region has the DNA TGTGCCAGCAGCGCGGGCTCTGGAAACACCATATATTTT.

In its sample, this clonotype was seen a few times. The chain carries TRBV29-1 and TRBJ2-5; D may be TRBD1 (5 bases). The V end was cut by 1 base, the J end by 0 bases, with 12 bases between. Per germline, CDR1 SQVTM and CDR2 ANQGSEA. This CDR3 spans 15 amino acids. The CDR3 nucleotides are TGCAGCGTTGAAGGGACCGACAGCAACCAAGAGACCCAGTACTTC. Its protein is CSVEGTDSNQETQYF.

This clonotype was picked up a small number of times. V is TRBV12-3 or TRBV12-4 and J is TRBJ2-7, with 7 nucleotides matching TRBD2. J was trimmed by 6 bases and V by 6 bases; bases with no gene match: 11. This CDR3 has 14 amino acids. The CDR3 is CASRESSGSREQYF. The CDR3 DNA reads as TGTGCCAGCAGAGAGTCTAGCGGCAGCCGCGAGCAGTACTTC.

The CDR3 is CSARPSGGSGELFF. Written as DNA, the CDR3 is TGCAGTGCTAGACCATCAGGGGGTTCCGGGGAGCTGTTTTTT. The chain joins TRBV20-1 to TRBJ2-2; TRBD1 matches at 7 bases. The V gene's germline CDR1 is DFQATT and CDR2 SNEGSKA (reference sequence). J gave up 6 bases and V 2 bases, and 6 bases lay outside the gene matches. CDR3 size: 14 residues.

The table lists this clonotype with many counts. The genes are TRBV12-3 or TRBV12-4 and TRBJ2-3; no clear D gene. The CDR3 length is 14 residues. Trimming left V 6 bases short and J 0 bases short, with 10 bases between. This chain's CDR3 is CASSPMASTDTQYF. The CDR3 bases are TGTGCCAGCAGCCCCATGGCTAGCACAGATACGCAGTATTTT.